Below, 32 T cell receptor beta chains from the same sample are listed, as sequenced in a study of regulatory T cells in long-lasting Graves disease. The time point denotes: newly diagnosed GD, antithyroid drugs for less than 3 months. Construction of the TCR library relied on RNA isolated from PBMCs. Researchers made TCR beta libraries by using iRepertoire HTBI primers and running Arm-PCR on CDR3 regions. TCRdb called the multiplex PCR reads again in MiXCR, with one record for every CDR3 protein. This repertoire shows more than 450,000 distinct CDR3 sequences, around 12% found once; its top ten account for roughly 8.2%. These data were also reused for a study on T cells in Graves' hyperthyroidism and ophthalmopathy.

The sample here was peripheral blood mononuclear cells (PBMCs), taken at new diagnosis, from a patient treated with antithyroid drugs. These receptors originate from a woman in her 30s with Graves disease.

This clonotype was detected many times. The V and J genes are TRBV27 and TRBJ1-1, with 7 bases fitting TRBD1. J was trimmed by 1 base and V by 3 bases; bases with no gene match: 2. Looked up from germline, CDR1 is MNHEY and CDR2 is SMNVEV (reference sequence). The CDR3 has 14 amino acids. In nucleotides, the CDR3 is TGTGCCAGCAGTTTTGGGACAGCGAACACTGAAGCTTTCTTT. This translates into CASSFGTANTEAFF.

This chain links TRBV7-8 with TRBJ1-1, with 8 nucleotides matching TRBD1. Trimming at V came to 5 bases and at J to 6 bases, leaving 5 bases not matched to a gene. Germline CDR1 and CDR2: SGHVS and FQNEAQ. There are 13 residues in the CDR3. The CDR3 DNA reads TGTGCCAGCAGCGACAGGGGTAGCGCTGAAGCTTTCTTT. Translating it yields CASSDRGSAEAFF.

This clonotype was counted many times. The chain couples TRBV7-2 to TRBJ2-7; D is perhaps TRBD1 or TRBD2 (5 bases each). The CDR3 has 15 amino acids. V lost 1 base and J 6 bases, leaving 16 bases between the germline ends. CDR1 and CDR2 from the germline V gene are SGHTA and FQGNSA. The CDR3 is CASSLGVGTAGEQYF. The CDR3 coding sequence is TGTGCCAGCAGCTTAGGAGTTGGGACCGCCGGCGAGCAGTACTTC.

J is TRBJ1-6 and V is TRBV29-1; TRBD1 agrees at 7 bases. The germline gives CDR1 SQVTM, CDR2 ANQGSEA. V shed 6 bases, J shed 5 bases, and the junction held 4 bases outside the gene matches. The CDR3 extends over 13 amino acids. CDR3 in amino acids: CSVQTGNNSPLHF. CDR3 nucleotides: TGCAGCGTCCAGACAGGGAATAATTCACCCCTCCACTTT.

This clonotype occurred many times. The rearrangement joins TRBV20-1 to TRBJ2-7; 14 positions agree with TRBD2. Unmatched junction bases numbered 10, after V lost 1 base and J lost 2 bases. The CDR3 length is 18 residues. Germline V gene sequence: CDR1 DFQATT, CDR2 SNEGSKA (reference sequence). The CDR3 is CSARGTGTSGRVTYEQYF. In nucleotides, the CDR3 is TGCAGTGCTAGAGGGACCGGGACTAGCGGGAGAGTAACCTACGAGCAGTACTTC.

A few counts support this clonotype. For the CDR3, the DNA is TGCGCCAGCAGTGAGGTGGGGGGCCCTTACAATGAGCAGTTCTTC. Translated, it gives CASSEVGGPYNEQFF. This chain joins TRBV10-1 and TRBJ2-1, with D perhaps matching TRBD1 or TRBD2 (6 bases each). Trimming left V 2 bases short and J 4 bases short, with 12 bases between. The CDR3 has 15 amino acids. CDR1 is WNHNN, CDR2 SYGVQD, per germline (reference sequence).

At least ten counts were recorded for this clonotype. CDR3 residues: CASSSKNIQYF. The CDR3 DNA reads as TGTGCCAGCAGTTCCAAAAACATTCAGTACTTC. The V gene is TRBV27, the J gene TRBJ2-4, with D uncertain. This CDR3 spans 11 amino acids. Per germline, CDR1 MNHEY and CDR2 SMNVEV (reference sequence). The V end was cut by 4 bases, the J end by 2 bases, with 0 bases between.

This clonotype was picked up a small number of times. The chain links TRBV5-1 to TRBJ2-5, with TRBD1 as a possible D gene (6 bases). Trimming removed 4 bases at V and 2 bases at J, with 15 bases between. The CDR3 is 15 residues long. CDR1 and CDR2 from the germline V gene are SGHRS and YFSETQ. In DNA form, the CDR3 reads TGCGCCAGCAGCCGCCTGCTAGGACAGCAAGAGACCCAGTACTTC. It is translated as CASSRLLGQQETQYF.

This clonotype appeared many times. V usage is TRBV5-6 and J usage is TRBJ2-7; D is uncertain. V dropped 0 bases and J dropped 0 bases, with 10 bases sitting between them. Germline lookup yields CDR1 SGHDT and CDR2 YYEEEE. This CDR3 spans 15 amino acids. The CDR3 nucleotides read TGTGCCAGCAGCTTGGGCCCAGGCAGCTCCTACGAGCAGTACTTC. Translated: CASSLGPGSSYEQYF.

A few counts support this clonotype. The genes are TRBV5-1 and TRBJ2-1; 10 nucleotides line up with TRBD1. The germline V gene encodes CDR1 SGHRS and CDR2 YFSETQ. This CDR3 is 14 amino acids long. The V gene end was trimmed by 7 bases and the J gene end by 6 bases; junction bases not matched to a gene: 7. The DNA for the CDR3 is TGCGCCAGCCGGGGGACAGGGGATTTCAATGAGCAGTTCTTC. This encodes CASRGTGDFNEQFF.

The chain employs TRBV27 and TRBJ1-1, with D possibly TRBD1 on 5 matching bases. Trimming took off 5 bases at V and 0 bases at J, with 16 bases between the two ends. The germline V gene has CDR1 MNHEY and CDR2 SMNVEV (reference sequence). The CDR3 has 16 amino acids. The CDR3 region has the DNA TGTGCCAGCAGTCCATGGGGGGGAGGGATGAACACTGAAGCTTTCTTT. This codes for CASSPWGGGMNTEAFF.

This clonotype was picked up many times. V gene TRBV18 combines with J gene TRBJ2-3; D is ambiguous. V gave up 3 bases and J gave up 0 bases, with 10 bases separating them. This CDR3 comprises 15 residues. The V gene's germline CDR1 is KGHSH and CDR2 LQKENI. The CDR3 DNA reads TGTGCCAGCTCACCGCAGTACCTTAGCACAGATACGCAGTATTTT. Translation: CASSPQYLSTDTQYF.

This clonotype was recorded at least ten times. The rearrangement uses TRBV10-3 and TRBJ1-1; no reliable D call. V gave up 5 bases and J gave up 3 bases, with 10 bases separating them. CDR1 is ENHRY and CDR2 is SYGVKD in the germline V gene. The CDR3 runs to 13 residues. CDR3 region: CAISSTADTEAFF. CDR3 nucleotides: TGTGCCATCAGTTCTACAGCCGACACTGAAGCTTTCTTT.

CDR3 bases: TGTGCCAGTAGGAACTTTATGGGGAGTAATGAAAAACTGTTTTTT. It encodes CASRNFMGSNEKLFF. The genes are TRBV19 and TRBJ1-4, with D uncertain. Germline CDR1 and CDR2: LNHDA and SQIVND (reference sequence). CDR3 length: 15 amino acids. Deletions cut 6 bases from V and 4 bases from J, with 15 bases between.

This clonotype was detected ten times or more. The V gene is TRBV6-1, the J gene TRBJ1-1, with 8 bases that match TRBD1. Per germline, CDR1 MNHNS and CDR2 SASEGT. V was clipped by 2 bases and J by 4 bases; unmatched bases: 9. This CDR3 region has 16 residues. The CDR3 region is CASSEIAGGFGTEAFF. The CDR3 DNA reads TGTGCCAGCAGTGAAATAGCAGGGGGCTTTGGCACTGAAGCTTTCTTT.

This clonotype has ten or more counts. V is TRBV28 and J is TRBJ1-2; D possibly corresponds to TRBD1 (6 bases). CDR1 and CDR2 from the germline V gene are MDHEN and SYDVKM. V lost 7 bases and J lost 4, with 19 bases in between. The CDR3 has 15 residues. CDR3 sequence: CASTLPRGGVYGYTF. As DNA, the CDR3 is TGTGCCAGCACCCTACCGAGAGGGGGGGTCTATGGCTACACCTTC.

Only a few counts were recorded for this clonotype. The CDR3 spells CASTSRAGGPETQYF. CDR3 sequence (DNA): TGCGCCAGCACCTCCCGGGCGGGAGGGCCGGAGACCCAGTACTTC. The gene calls are TRBV5-1 and TRBJ2-5, with 9 bases identical to TRBD2. J gave up 5 bases and V 6 bases, and 11 bases lay outside the gene matches. Germline-derived CDR1 and CDR2 are SGHRS and YFSETQ. This CDR3 is 15 amino acids long. Using reference TRBV5-1 and TRBJ2-5 for the parts outside the CDR3, the full variable domain is KAGVTQTPRYLIKTRGQQVTLSCSPISGHRSVSWYQQTPGQGLQFLFEYFSETQRNKGNFPGRFSGRQFSNSRSEMNVSTLELGDSALYLCASTSRAGGPETQYFGPGTRLLVL.

This clonotype was recorded at least ten times. The chain joins TRBV3-1 to TRBJ2-3; D ambiguous. Germline-derived CDR1 and CDR2 are LGHDT and YNNKEL (reference sequence). The CDR3 is made up of 13 amino acids. With 4 bases removed from V and 2 bases from J, the gap between germline ends came to 7 bases. Here the CDR3 reads CASSPLHTDTQYF. The CDR3, as DNA: TGTGCCAGCAGCCCGCTCCACACAGATACGCAGTATTTT.

The rearrangement links TRBV4-1 to TRBJ2-3, with a tentative D call TRBD1 (6 bases). This CDR3 is built from 17 residues. Trimming removed 3 bases at V and 1 base at J, with 17 bases between. The germline gives CDR1 MGHRA, CDR2 YSYEKL. CDR3 loop: CASSQTYDRLGTDTQYF. The CDR3 DNA is TGCGCCAGCAGCCAGACCTACGACAGGTTAGGCACAGATACGCAGTATTTT.

Many counts were recorded for this clonotype. The V gene is TRBV11-2, the J gene TRBJ1-2; TRBD1 is a possible D gene (5 bases). The CDR3 is made up of 16 amino acids. The V gene lost 1 base and the J gene lost 0 bases, with 12 bases spanning the gap. The germline gives CDR1 SGHAT, CDR2 FQNNGV. The CDR3 region has the DNA TGTGCCAGCAGCTTAGTCATGACAGCAGCTAACTATGGCTACACCTTC. This codes for CASSLVMTAANYGYTF.

The chain combines TRBV7-9 with TRBJ2-1; the D call may be TRBD1 or TRBD2 (5 bases each). Germline CDR1 is SEHNR and CDR2 is FQNEAQ (reference sequence). Trimming removed 6 bases at V and 9 bases at J, with 15 bases between. The CDR3 consists of 13 residues. The CDR3 reads CASSSTGLGEQFF. In nucleotides, the CDR3 is TGTGCCAGCAGTAGCACGGGGCTAGGTGAGCAGTTCTTC.

The chain recombines TRBV10-3 with TRBJ2-7; 7 bases align to TRBD2. Trimming removed 2 bases from V and 6 bases from J; junction bases left unmatched: 13. Per the germline V gene, CDR1 is ENHRY and CDR2 is SYGVKD. The CDR3 contains 16 residues. This CDR3 is CAISERPQREGSEQYF. CDR3 nucleotide sequence: TGTGCCATCAGTGAGAGACCACAGCGGGAAGGATCCGAGCAGTACTTC.

The chain employs TRBV4-2 and TRBJ2-7; 11 nucleotides match TRBD2. Unmatched junction bases numbered 2, after V lost 2 bases and J lost 2 bases. The germline V gene encodes CDR1 LGHNA and CDR2 YNFKEQ. The CDR3 totals 15 residues. The CDR3 nucleotides are TGTGCCAGCAGCCAAACTAGCGGGAGAACCTACGAGCAGTACTTC. This sequence encodes CASSQTSGRTYEQYF.

This clonotype was seen repeatedly, ten times or more. The chain links TRBV28 to TRBJ1-5, with 8 bases matching TRBD1. The ends lost 1 base at V and 0 bases at J; junction bases unmatched: 5. Germline loops: CDR1 MDHEN, CDR2 SYDVKM. The CDR3 sequence is 17 residues long. CDR3 coding DNA: TGTGCCAGCAGTTTATTTGGACAGGGCCATAGCAATCAGCCCCAGCATTTT. Its protein product is CASSLFGQGHSNQPQHF. Supplemented by reference TRBV28 and TRBJ1-5, the full variable domain reads DVKVTQSSRYLVKRTGEKVFLECVQDMDHENMFWYRQDPGLGLRLIYFSYDVKMKEKGDIPEGYSVSREKKERFSLILESASTNQTSMYLCASSLFGQGHSNQPQHFGDGTRLSIL.

This chain uses TRBV20-1 with TRBJ2-2, with D tentatively TRBD1 or TRBD2 (5 bases each). The germline V and J ends were trimmed by 0 bases and 3 bases, with 14 bases remaining between them. The CDR3 runs 16 residues. From germline, CDR1 is DFQATT and CDR2 SNEGSKA (reference sequence). The CDR3 DNA is TGCAGTGCTAGAGAGACCGGGACGGAATACACCGGGGAGCTGTTTTTT. This encodes CSARETGTEYTGELFF.

V is TRBV19 and J is TRBJ1-5, with D maybe TRBD1 (5 bases). Deletions cut 2 bases from V and 6 bases from J, with 8 bases between. Germline CDR1 is LNHDA and CDR2 is SQIVND (reference sequence). CDR3 length: 13 residues. CDR3 sequence (DNA): TGTGCCAGTAGTATACAGGGTGTTCAGCCCCAGCATTTT. It specifies CASSIQGVQPQHF.

This clonotype was recorded many times. The genes are TRBV12-3 or TRBV12-4 and TRBJ2-1; 10 bases match TRBD2. J was trimmed by 7 bases and V by 0 bases; bases with no gene match: 6. The CDR3 extends over 16 amino acids. The CDR3, as DNA: TGTGCCAGCAGTTTAGCGGGGGGGACTAGCGCGAATGAGCAGTTCTTC. Translating it yields CASSLAGGTSANEQFF.

The rearrangement uses TRBV3-1 and TRBJ2-2, with a tentative D call TRBD2 (6 bases). Germline V CDR1 and CDR2: LGHDT, YNNKEL (reference sequence). V was clipped by 1 base and J by 3 bases, with 9 bases between them. This CDR3 spans 15 amino acids. This CDR3 is CASSQVRDYTGELFF. CDR3 bases: TGTGCCAGCAGCCAAGTCAGGGACTACACCGGGGAGCTGTTTTTT.

The J gene is TRBJ1-2, the V gene TRBV6-1, with D possibly TRBD1 on 5 matching bases. The germline gives CDR1 MNHNS, CDR2 SASEGT. The V end was cut by 8 bases, the J end by 8 bases, with 18 bases between. This CDR3 has 13 amino acids. CDR3 DNA sequence: TGTGCCAGCGGGACGGGGGGTAGATCGGGCTACACCTTC. Translation: CASGTGGRSGYTF.

This clonotype was detected many times. The chain joins TRBV30 to TRBJ2-1; 10 bases line up with TRBD2. The germline CDR1 and CDR2 sequences are GTSNPN and SVGIG (reference sequence). V was pared by 5 bases and J by 7 bases, with 11 bases of the junction left unmatched. This CDR3 is built from 15 residues. CDR3: CAWEPLAGALNEQFF. The CDR3 DNA reads as TGTGCCTGGGAGCCTCTAGCGGGAGCCCTGAATGAGCAGTTCTTC.

Ten or more counts support this clonotype. J is TRBJ2-7 and V is TRBV6-5; TRBD1 matches 10 bases. CDR3 size: 15 residues. The V and J ends lost 0 bases and 5 bases, in that order; junction bases with no gene match: 4. From germline, CDR1 is MNHEY and CDR2 SVGAGI. Here the CDR3 reads CASSYSGQGSHEQYF. CDR3 nucleotide sequence: TGTGCCAGCAGTTACTCGGGACAGGGGTCCCACGAGCAGTACTTC.

The CDR3 region is CAIGTPSTEAFF. CDR3 in DNA: TGTGCCATCGGCACACCGTCCACTGAAGCTTTCTTT. The genes are TRBV10-3 and TRBJ1-1; D not resolved. This CDR3 region has 12 residues. Trimming cost V 8 bases and J 4 bases, with 11 bases left between them. In germline, CDR1 is ENHRY, CDR2 SYGVKD.